This T cell receptor beta chain was captured in a study of identical twins. Study-level results: With abundant cord blood beta clonotypes, insertions were fewer; memory repertoires showed no such pattern.

J lost 0 bases, V lost 5 bases, and 24 bases had no gene match. This CDR3 comprises 22 residues. Germline CDR1 is PRHDT and CDR2 is FYEKMQ (reference sequence). This clonotype has a handful of counts. What it binds is not known. Via MiXCR, TCRdb re-called the 5' RACE reads, giving one row per CDR3 protein. The table has about 340,000 distinct CDR3 sequences, roughly an eighth seen once. Separately, the same data were catalogued under a study of yellow fever vaccine responses in identical twins. That publication notes: Reportedly, twins' vaccine T cell responses looked partly convergent and partly personalized.

This clonotype was obtained from a woman aged 18-29 years in good health. Material: CD8+ T cells sorted from blood. This rearrangement joins TRBV13 to TRBJ2-1, with TRBD2 identical over 8 bases. The CDR3 sequence is CASSLQSAGGRPPSYSYNEQFF. The CDR3 nucleotides are TGTGCCAGCAGCCTACAGTCGGCTGGCGGGAGGCCCCCTTCATACTCCTACAATGAGCAGTTCTTC.